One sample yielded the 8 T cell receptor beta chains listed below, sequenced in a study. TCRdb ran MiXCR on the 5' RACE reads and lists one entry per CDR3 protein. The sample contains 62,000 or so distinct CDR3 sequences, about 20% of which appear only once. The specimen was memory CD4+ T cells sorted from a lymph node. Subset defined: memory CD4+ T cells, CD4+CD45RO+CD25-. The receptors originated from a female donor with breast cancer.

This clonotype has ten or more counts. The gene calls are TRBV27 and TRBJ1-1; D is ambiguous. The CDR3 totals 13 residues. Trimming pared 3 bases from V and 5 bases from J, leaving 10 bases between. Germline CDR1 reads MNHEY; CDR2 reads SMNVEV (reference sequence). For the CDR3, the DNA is TGTGCCAGCAGTTTCCGGGAGCAAACTGAAGCTTTCTTT. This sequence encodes CASSFREQTEAFF.

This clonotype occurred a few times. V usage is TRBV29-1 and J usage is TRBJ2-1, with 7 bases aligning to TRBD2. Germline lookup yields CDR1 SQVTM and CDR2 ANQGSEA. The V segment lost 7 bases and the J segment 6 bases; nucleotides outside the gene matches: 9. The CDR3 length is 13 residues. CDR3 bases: TGCAGCGCCCCGCTCAGCGGGGCCAATGAGCAGTTCTTC. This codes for CSAPLSGANEQFF.

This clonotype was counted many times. Here the CDR3 reads CASSLALFTHGYTF. CDR3 nucleotide sequence: TGTGCCAGCAGCTTGGCCCTCTTTACGCACGGCTACACCTTC. The gene calls are TRBV7-8 and TRBJ1-2; D is uncertain. Germline loops: CDR1 SGHVS, CDR2 FQNEAQ. V lost 3 bases and J lost 8, with 16 bases in between. The CDR3 extends over 14 amino acids. Variable domain in full (rest from reference TRBV7-8 and TRBJ1-2): GAGVSQSPRYKVAKRGQDVALRCDPISGHVSLFWYQQALGQGPEFLTYFQNEAQLDKSGLPSDRFFAERPEGSVSTLKIQRTQQEDSAVYLCASSLALFTHGYTFGSGTRLTVV.

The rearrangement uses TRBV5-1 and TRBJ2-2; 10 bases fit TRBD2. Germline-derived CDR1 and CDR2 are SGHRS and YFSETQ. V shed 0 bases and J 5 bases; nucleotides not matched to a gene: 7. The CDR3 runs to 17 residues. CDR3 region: CASSLARLAGVTGELFF. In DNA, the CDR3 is TGCGCCAGCAGCTTGGCGAGACTAGCGGGCGTAACCGGGGAGCTGTTTTTT.

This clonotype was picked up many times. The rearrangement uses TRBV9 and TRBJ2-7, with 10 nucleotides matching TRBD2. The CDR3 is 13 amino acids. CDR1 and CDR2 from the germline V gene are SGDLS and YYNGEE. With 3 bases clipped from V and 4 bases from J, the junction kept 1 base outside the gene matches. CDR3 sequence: CASSAGLAYEQYF. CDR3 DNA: TGTGCCAGCAGCGCGGGACTAGCGTACGAGCAGTACTTC.

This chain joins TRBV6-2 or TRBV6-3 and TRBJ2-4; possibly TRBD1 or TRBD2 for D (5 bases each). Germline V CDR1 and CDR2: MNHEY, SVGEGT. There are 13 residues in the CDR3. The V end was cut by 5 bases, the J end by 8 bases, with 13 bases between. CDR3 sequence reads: CASSPRGADIQYF. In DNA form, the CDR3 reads TGTGCCAGCAGTCCCCGGGGCGCTGACATTCAGTACTTC.

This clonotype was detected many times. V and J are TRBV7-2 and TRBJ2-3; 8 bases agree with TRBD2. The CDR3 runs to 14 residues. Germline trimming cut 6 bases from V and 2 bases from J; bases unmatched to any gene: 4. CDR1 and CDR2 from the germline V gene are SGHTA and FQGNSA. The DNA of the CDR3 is TGTGCCAGCAGTAGCGGGACGTCCACAGATACGCAGTATTTT. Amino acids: CASSSGTSTDTQYF.

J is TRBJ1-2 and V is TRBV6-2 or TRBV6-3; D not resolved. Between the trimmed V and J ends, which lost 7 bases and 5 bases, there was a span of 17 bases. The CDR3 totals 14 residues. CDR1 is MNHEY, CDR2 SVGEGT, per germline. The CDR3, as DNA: TGTGCCAGCATTCAGAGGCAGACTCAGTATGGCTACACCTTC. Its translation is CASIQRQTQYGYTF.